Below are 32 T cell receptor beta chains sequenced from a single sample in a study of cytomegalovirus exposure and HLA in healthy donors. Produced via immunoSEQ multiplex PCR; TCRdb's table is partial and in-frame only. The sample holds 95,000 to 150,000 clones, around nine tenths seen once. The sequencing input was PBMCs. These receptors came from a young woman in good health and CMV-seronegative.

The chain links TRBV7-2 to TRBJ1-2, with TRBD1 matching 11 bases. Germline V gene sequence: CDR1 SGHTA, CDR2 FQGNSA. The CDR3 totals 17 residues. V gave up 3 bases and J gave up 2 bases; unmatched junction bases: 8. In DNA form, the CDR3 reads TGTGCCAGCAGCTTTGGGACCGGGACAGGGGGGAACTATGGCTACACCTTC. Translating it yields CASSFGTGTGGNYGYTF.

The V call is TRBV27, the J call TRBJ2-7; tentative D call: TRBD1 (7 bases). The CDR3 length is 16 residues. Trimming stripped 2 bases from V and 7 bases from J, with 21 bases between. Germline loops: CDR1 MNHEY, CDR2 SMNVEV (reference sequence). The CDR3 nucleotides are TGTGCCAGCAGTTTAAATCCCAGGACAGGAGGGAAGGAGCAGTACTTC. It encodes CASSLNPRTGGKEQYF.

The genes are TRBV7-6 and TRBJ1-1; maybe TRBD1 (5 bases). The V end lost 5 bases, the J end lost 0 bases, and 16 bases lay between the germline ends. Germline CDR1 SGHVS, CDR2 FNYEAQ. The CDR3 has 16 amino acids. In DNA form, the CDR3 reads TGTGCCAGCAGCCCCCCCCCAGGGCGAATGAACACTGAAGCTTTCTTT. Protein: CASSPPPGRMNTEAFF.

The chain employs TRBV7-8 and TRBJ1-2; a possible D gene is TRBD1 (5 bases). CDR1 is SGHVS and CDR2 is FQNEAQ in the germline V gene. Trimming took off 1 base at V and 7 bases at J, with 16 bases between the two ends. The CDR3 covers 15 residues. CDR3 DNA sequence: TGTGCCAGCAGCTTAGAAGGCAGGGCGGCCGTTGGCTACACCTTC. The encoded protein is CASSLEGRAAVGYTF.

The chain has TRBV30 and TRBJ1-4, with a tentative D call TRBD1 (5 bases). The V and J ends lost 5 bases and 8 bases respectively, with 30 bases between them. CDR3 length: 18 amino acids. Germline CDR1 and CDR2: GTSNPN and SVGIG (reference sequence). CDR3: CAWPPEKKTGGRGEKLFF. DNA for the CDR3: TGTGCCTGGCCACCTGAAAAGAAAACGGGGGGACGGGGCGAAAAACTGTTTTTT.

In its sample, this clone was seen once. The gene calls are TRBV2 and TRBJ2-7; 7 bases align to TRBD2. Germline V lookup: CDR1 SNHLY, CDR2 FYNNEI. The CDR3 sequence is 14 residues long. The V segment lost 8 bases and the J segment 3 bases; nucleotides outside the gene matches: 10. The CDR3 protein is CASREKRDIYEQYF. CDR3 in DNA: TGTGCCAGCCGGGAAAAGCGGGATATCTACGAGCAGTACTTC.

The chain links TRBV5-6 to TRBJ2-7; a possible D gene is TRBD1 (6 bases). V lost 0 bases and J lost 0, with 7 bases in between. This CDR3 region has 14 residues. Germline V gene data show CDR1 as SGHDT and CDR2 as YYEEEE. The CDR3 spells CASSLGDISYEQYF. The CDR3 DNA reads as TGTGCCAGCAGCTTGGGGGACATCTCCTACGAGCAGTACTTC. Full variable domain (remainder filled in from reference TRBV5-6 and TRBJ2-7): DAGVTQSPTHLIKTRGQQVTLRCSPKSGHDTVSWYQQALGQGPQFIFQYYEEEERQRGNFPDRFSGHQFPNYSSELNVNALLLGDSALYLCASSLGDISYEQYFGPGTRLTVT.

This clone was seen only once. The gene calls are TRBV4-1 and TRBJ2-7; maybe TRBD1 (6 bases). Germline V gene lookup returns CDR1 MGHRA and CDR2 YSYEKL. The germline V and J ends were trimmed by 1 base and 12 bases, with 10 bases remaining between them. This CDR3 contains 11 residues. CDR3 sequence (DNA): TGCGCCAGCAGCCAAGCAGGGGTTCGGTACTTC. This codes for CASSQAGVRYF.

The J gene is TRBJ2-5, the V gene TRBV6-1; possible D gene TRBD2, 6 bases. Germline-derived CDR1 and CDR2 are MNHNS and SASEGT. CDR3 length: 13 residues. The V and J ends lost 2 bases and 9 bases respectively, with 13 bases between them. CDR3 loop: CASSERDLEAQYF. The CDR3 region has the DNA TGTGCCAGCAGTGAACGGGACTTGGAGGCCCAGTACTTC.

This CDR3 is CASSTHTDTQYF. CDR3 in DNA: TGTGCCAGTAGTACACACACAGATACGCAGTATTTT. This rearrangement joins TRBV19 to TRBJ2-3; no clear D. Trimming left V 4 bases short and J 2 bases short, with 4 bases between. Germline CDR1 and CDR2: LNHDA and SQIVND (reference sequence). This CDR3 is built from 12 residues. The complete variable domain, with remaining parts taken from reference TRBV19 and TRBJ2-3, reads DGGITQSPKYLFRKEGQNVTLSCEQNLNHDAMYWYRQDPGQGLRLIYYSQIVNDFQKGDIAEGYSVSREKKESFPLTVTSAQKNPTAFYLCASSTHTDTQYFGPGTRLTVL.

The rearrangement joins TRBV30 to TRBJ1-2; TRBD1 is a possible D gene (5 bases). The CDR3 is 11 amino acids. Deletions cut 4 bases from V and 7 bases from J, with 10 bases between. Germline CDR1 reads GTSNPN; CDR2 reads SVGIG (reference sequence). The CDR3 here is CAWTGGVGYTF. As DNA, the CDR3 is TGTGCCTGGACGGGGGGGGTTGGCTACACCTTC.

The chain employs TRBV25-1 and TRBJ2-5; 16 nucleotides agree with TRBD2. There are 16 residues in the CDR3. Germline CDR1 MGHDK, CDR2 SYGVNS. V lost 8 bases and J lost 4; bases outside the gene matches: 7. The CDR3 is CASRGTSGRARETQYF. The CDR3 bases are TGTGCCAGCCGAGGGACTAGCGGGAGGGCCCGAGAGACCCAGTACTTC. Drawing the rest from reference TRBV25-1 and TRBJ2-5, the complete variable domain is EADIYQTPRYLVIGTGKKITLECSQTMGHDKMYWYQQDPGMELHLIHYSYGVNSTEKGDLSSESTVSRIRTEHFPLTLESARPSHTSQYLCASRGTSGRARETQYFGPGTRLLVL.

This clone was seen a few times. This chain joins TRBV5-6 and TRBJ2-5, with 9 nucleotides matching TRBD2. The CDR3 loop spans 14 amino acids. J gave up 2 bases and V 2 bases, and 1 base lay outside the gene matches. Per germline, CDR1 SGHDT and CDR2 YYEEEE. The CDR3 spells CASSFLAGQETQYF. The DNA of the CDR3 is TGTGCCAGCAGCTTCCTAGCGGGGCAAGAGACCCAGTACTTC.

A few counts support this clone. V is TRBV14 and J is TRBJ2-5; 11 nucleotides agree with TRBD2. With V trimmed by 1 base and J by 4 bases, 5 bases remained unmatched. The CDR3 covers 16 residues. The V gene's germline CDR1 is SGHDN and CDR2 FVKESK. CDR3 DNA sequence: TGTGCCAGCAGCCAAGGTCTACTAGCGGGAGTAGAGACCCAGTACTTC. This gives the protein CASSQGLLAGVETQYF. Complete variable domain (other parts from reference TRBV14 and TRBJ2-5): EAGVTQFPSHSVIEKGQTVTLRCDPISGHDNLYWYRRVMGKEIKFLLHFVKESKQDESGMPNNRFLAERTGGTYSTLKVQPAELEDSGVYFCASSQGLLAGVETQYFGPGTRLLVL.

This sequence joins TRBV30 and TRBJ2-2, with 10 bases identical to TRBD2. This CDR3 region has 16 residues. The germline V gene encodes CDR1 GTSNPN and CDR2 SVGIG (reference sequence). The junction had 7 bases not matched to a gene; V was cut back by 3 bases and J by 3 bases. The CDR3 bases are TGTGCCTGGAGGACCCCCCTAGCGGGAGACACCGGGGAGCTGTTTTTT. The encoded protein is CAWRTPLAGDTGELFF. The whole variable domain, filled in from reference TRBV30 and TRBJ2-2, reads SQTIHQWPATLVQPVGSPLSLECTVEGTSNPNLYWYRQAAGRGLQLLFYSVGIGQISSEVPQNLSASRPQDRQFILSSKKLLLSDSGFYLCAWRTPLAGDTGELFFGEGSRLTVL.

V usage is TRBV5-1 and J usage is TRBJ2-5; D may be TRBD2 (8 bases). Germline CDR1 reads SGHRS; CDR2 reads YFSETQ. The CDR3 totals 16 residues. V was pared by 6 bases and J by 0 bases, with 18 bases between. CDR3 DNA: TGCGCCAGCAACCGACAGGGCGGGGGGTACCAAGAGACCCAGTACTTC. Protein product: CASNRQGGGYQETQYF.

The genes are TRBV7-8 and TRBJ1-5, with no clear D. The germline gives CDR1 SGHVS, CDR2 FQNEAQ. This CDR3 has 15 residues. The V end was cut by 1 base, the J end by 0 bases, with 7 bases between. The CDR3 spells CASSLEPLSNQPQHF. CDR3 DNA: TGTGCCAGCAGCTTAGAGCCACTTAGCAATCAGCCCCAGCATTTT.

This sequence joins TRBV4-2 and TRBJ2-7; 12 positions match TRBD2. Germline loops: CDR1 LGHNA, CDR2 YNFKEQ. Trimming removed 4 bases from V and 8 bases from J; junction bases left unmatched: 3. The CDR3 extends over 13 amino acids. CDR3 in DNA: TGTGCCAGCAGCCCCGGACTAGCGGGGCAGCAGTACTTC. Protein sequence: CASSPGLAGQQYF.

The chain couples TRBV18 to TRBJ1-2, with TRBD1 matching over 11 bases. After removal of 3 bases from V and 12 bases from J, the junction contained 6 bases not matched to a gene. The CDR3 has 13 amino acids. In germline, CDR1 is KGHSH, CDR2 LQKENI. Here the CDR3 reads CASSPGQGASNTF. In DNA form, the CDR3 reads TGTGCCAGCTCACCCGGACAGGGGGCGTCAAACACCTTC.

A single count supports this clone. This chain uses TRBV5-6 with TRBJ1-1; D possibly corresponds to TRBD1 (6 bases). Germline loops: CDR1 SGHDT, CDR2 YYEEEE. The CDR3 runs to 13 residues. V gave up 6 bases and J gave up 5 bases, with 14 bases separating them. The CDR3 DNA reads TGTGCCAGCACCCTGGCAGGGGATACTGAAGCTTTCTTT. This sequence encodes CASTLAGDTEAFF. The whole variable domain, filled in from reference TRBV5-6 and TRBJ1-1, reads DAGVTQSPTHLIKTRGQQVTLRCSPKSGHDTVSWYQQALGQGPQFIFQYYEEEERQRGNFPDRFSGHQFPNYSSELNVNALLLGDSALYLCASTLAGDTEAFFGQGTRLTVV.

This rearrangement joins TRBV28 to TRBJ1-2, with TRBD1 matching 7 bases. V was pared by 6 bases and J by 3 bases, with 10 bases of the junction left unmatched. The CDR3 spans 15 residues. The germline CDR1 and CDR2 sequences are MDHEN and SYDVKM. Here the CDR3 reads CASSPRDRKYYGYTF. CDR3 nucleotides: TGTGCCAGCAGCCCAAGGGACAGAAAATACTATGGCTACACCTTC.

The chain links TRBV5-6 to TRBJ1-1, with 7 bases fitting TRBD1. From germline, CDR1 is SGHDT and CDR2 YYEEEE. The ends lost 0 bases at V and 2 bases at J; junction bases unmatched: 4. The CDR3 is made up of 15 amino acids. The CDR3 spells CASSLGTGFNTEAFF. CDR3 nucleotide sequence: TGTGCCAGCAGCTTGGGGACAGGATTCAACACTGAAGCTTTCTTT.

This clone has just one count. The chain employs TRBV5-4 and TRBJ2-3, with a tentative D call TRBD2 (5 bases). Germline V gene sequence: CDR1 SGHNT, CDR2 YYREEE (reference sequence). V lost 0 bases to trimming and J lost 0 bases, with 14 bases between them. This CDR3 region has 17 residues. The CDR3 is CASSLDLARTSTDTQYF. Here the CDR3 DNA reads TGTGCCAGCAGCTTGGATTTAGCGAGGACTAGCACAGATACGCAGTATTTT.

The chain links TRBV2 to TRBJ1-3; D is uncertain. The CDR3 contains 12 residues. CDR1 SNHLY and CDR2 FYNNEI come from the germline V gene. Trimming took off 7 bases at V and 0 bases at J, with 4 bases between the two ends. CDR3 sequence (DNA): TGTGCCAGCACAGTCTCTGGAAACACCATATATTTT. The encoded protein is CASTVSGNTIYF.

This chain connects TRBV5-1 to TRBJ2-7; D perhaps matches TRBD2 (6 bases). This CDR3 has 14 amino acids. The V end lost 4 bases, the J end lost 2 bases, and 13 bases lay between the germline ends. The germline V gene has CDR1 SGHRS and CDR2 YFSETQ. The CDR3 DNA is TGCGCCAGCAGCCCATTAGCGGCCACCTACGAGCAGTACTTC. Translation: CASSPLAATYEQYF. The whole variable domain, remainder taken from reference TRBV5-1 and TRBJ2-7, is KAGVTQTPRYLIKTRGQQVTLSCSPISGHRSVSWYQQTPGQGLQFLFEYFSETQRNKGNFPGRFSGRQFSNSRSEMNVSTLELGDSALYLCASSPLAATYEQYFGPGTRLTVT.

In this sample, this clone turned up once. The chain joins TRBV6-5 to TRBJ1-1, with 8 bases matching TRBD1. Germline V CDR1 and CDR2: MNHEY, SVGAGI. The CDR3 has 12 residues. The V and J ends lost 2 bases and 11 bases, in that order; junction bases with no gene match: 4. The chain's CDR3 is CASSYPGQEAFF. As DNA, the CDR3 is TGTGCCAGCAGTTACCCGGGACAGGAGGCTTTCTTT.

The gene calls are TRBV19 and TRBJ2-5; 14 bases line up with TRBD2. The CDR3 is 15 residues long. CDR1 and CDR2 from the germline V gene are LNHDA and SQIVND (reference sequence). V lost 5 bases, J lost 5 bases, and 4 bases stayed unmatched. As DNA, the CDR3 is TGTGCCAGTAGTGGACGGACTAGCGGGGGGGAGACCCAGTACTTC. Its protein is CASSGRTSGGETQYF.

The chain has TRBV7-2 and TRBJ2-3, with TRBD1 identical over 8 bases. The CDR3 is 16 residues long. The V gene end was trimmed by 4 bases and the J gene end by 1 base; junction bases not matched to a gene: 7. Germline CDR1 reads SGHTA; CDR2 reads FQGNSA. The CDR3 reads CASSSEDRVGTDTQYF. In DNA, the CDR3 is TGTGCCAGCAGCTCCGAGGACAGGGTTGGCACAGATACGCAGTATTTT.

The chain carries TRBV11-1 and TRBJ2-7; 13 bases are shared with TRBD2. The V segment lost 5 bases and the J segment 5 bases; nucleotides outside the gene matches: 6. Per the germline V gene, CDR1 is SGHAT and CDR2 is FQDESV (reference sequence). The CDR3 is 15 residues long. CDR3 sequence reads: CASSVTSGGENEQYF. The DNA for the CDR3 is TGTGCCAGCAGCGTTACTAGCGGGGGGGAGAACGAGCAGTACTTC.

The chain carries TRBV6-1 and TRBJ2-7, with 11 bases that match TRBD1. In germline, CDR1 is MNHNS, CDR2 SASEGT. V shed 6 bases and J 4 bases; nucleotides not matched to a gene: 8. This CDR3 contains 15 residues. The CDR3 nucleotides are TGTGCCAGCAGGGCGGGACAGGGGGTCGGTTACGAGCAGTACTTC. It specifies CASRAGQGVGYEQYF.

This clone was picked up a small number of times. CDR3 sequence reads: CAISAVFLRDNYGYTF. DNA of the CDR3: TGTGCCATCAGTGCTGTCTTTCTCAGGGATAACTATGGCTACACCTTC. This chain joins TRBV10-3 and TRBJ1-2, with a weak D call TRBD1 (5 bases). This CDR3 contains 16 residues. Trimming took off 4 bases at V and 1 base at J, with 16 bases between the two ends. CDR1 and CDR2 (germline): ENHRY, SYGVKD.

This rearrangement joins TRBV19 to TRBJ2-6; 8 bases line up with TRBD2. The CDR3 runs 16 residues. CDR1 and CDR2 (germline): LNHDA, SQIVND (reference sequence). Trimming removed 10 bases from V and 3 bases from J; junction bases left unmatched: 11. CDR3 bases: TGTGCCATAAGTAGCGGGATGGGTTTTGGGGCCAACGTCCTGACTTTC. Translating gives CAISSGMGFGANVLTF.